These T cell receptor beta chains were read from a single sample in a study of cytomegalovirus exposure and HLA in healthy donors. Using immunoSEQ multiplex PCR, the repertoire was profiled, and TCRdb retains in-frame clones only, with some absent. The sample records around 160,000 clones, around four fifths being singletons. Input material: PBMCs. The receptors come from a man in his fifties in good health and CMV-seropositive. CDR3s include the opening cysteine and the closing phenylalanine or tryptophan. Each record gives: V gene, J gene, CDR3 length, D gene, CDR3 DNA, CDR3 protein. A D gene is named only where the DNA matches it firmly.

V: TRBV2
J: TRBJ2-3
length: 18
D: TRBD2
DNA: TGTGCCAGCAGTCCTGGACTAGCGGGAGGTACTAGCACAGATACGCAGTATTTT
CDR3: CASSPGLAGGTSTDTQYF

V: TRBV28
J: TRBJ1-2
length: 12
D: .
DNA: TGTGCCAGCATAGGGGTCCGAGGAGGCTACACCTTC
CDR3: CASIGVRGGYTF

V: TRBV10-1
J: TRBJ2-2
length: 13
D: .
DNA: TGCGCCACGGGACATCCGAACACCGGGGAGCTGTTTTTT
CDR3: CATGHPNTGELFF

V: TRBV7-3
J: TRBJ2-5
length: 14
D: TRBD2
DNA: TGTGCCAGCAGCTCCGGGGGGTCCCAAGAGACCCAGTACTTC
CDR3: CASSSGGSQETQYF

V: TRBV5-5
J: TRBJ2-6
length: 20
D: TRBD2
DNA: TGTGCCAGCAGCCAGATTAGCGGGAGGGCTTTCAACTCTGGGGCCAACGTCCTGACTTTC
CDR3: CASSQISGRAFNSGANVLTF

V: TRBV5-6
J: TRBJ2-1
length: 14
D: TRBD2
DNA: TGTGCCAGCAGCCTTGGGACTAGTTACAATGAGCAGTTCTTC
CDR3: CASSLGTSYNEQFF

V: TRBV7-9
J: TRBJ2-1
length: 14
D: TRBD2
DNA: TGTGCCAGCAGCTTGGCACTAGCGGGAGGAGTCAAGTTCTTC
CDR3: CASSLALAGGVKFF

V: TRBV7-9
J: TRBJ1-4
length: 15
D: TRBD1
DNA: TGTGCCAGCAGCGGCCGGGACAGGGTTGGGGAAAAACTGTTTTTT
CDR3: CASSGRDRVGEKLFF

V: TRBV5-4
J: TRBJ2-2
length: 16
D: .
DNA: TGTGCCAGCAGCTTGGGGGGCGGGGCCAGGACCGGGGAGCTGTTTTTT
CDR3: CASSLGGGARTGELFF

V: TRBV9
J: TRBJ2-7
length: 14
D: .
DNA: TGTGCCAGCAGCGCCCTATCGGTTCCCTACGAGCAGTACTTC
CDR3: CASSALSVPYEQYF

V: TRBV9
J: TRBJ2-7
length: 14
D: TRBD1
DNA: TGTGCCAGCAGCGCGACAGGGCCCTCCTACGAGCAGTACTTC
CDR3: CASSATGPSYEQYF

V: TRBV19
J: TRBJ1-5
length: 19
D: TRBD1
DNA: TGTGCCAGTAGTATAGTGGGGACAGGGCTCCTCCTTAGCAATCAGCCCCAGCATTTT
CDR3: CASSIVGTGLLLSNQPQHF

V: TRBV23-1
J: TRBJ2-7
length: 19
D: TRBD2
DNA: TGCGCCAGCAGTCAATCGTTAGTCCTAGCGGGAGGGGTGCCTTACGAGCAGTACTTC
CDR3: CASSQSLVLAGGVPYEQYF

V: TRBV18
J: TRBJ1-1
length: 14
D: .
DNA: TGTGCCAGCTCACCCCAGCAAGGGGGCACTGAAGCTTTCTTT
CDR3: CASSPQQGGTEAFF

V: TRBV10-3
J: TRBJ2-1
length: 15
D: TRBD1
DNA: TGTGCCATCAGAACCGGGACAGGCCTCTACAATGAGCAGTTCTTC
CDR3: CAIRTGTGLYNEQFF

V: TRBV6-4
J: TRBJ2-1
length: 15
D: TRBD1
DNA: TGTGCCAGCAGTGCTTCCACGGGACAGTACAATGAGCAGTTCTTC
CDR3: CASSASTGQYNEQFF

V: TRBV5-1
J: TRBJ2-1
length: 16
D: .
DNA: TGCGCCAGCAGCTTGGATAGCGGAGGGTCCTACAATGAGCAGTTCTTC
CDR3: CASSLDSGGSYNEQFF

V: TRBV9
J: TRBJ2-2
length: 16
D: .
DNA: TGTGCCAGCAGCTCACGTCGTAGGGGATCGCCCGGGGAGCTGTTTTTT
CDR3: CASSSRRRGSPGELFF

V: TRBV2
J: TRBJ1-2
length: 13
D: .
DNA: TGTGCCAGCAGTGATAAGGCAGGGGTAGGCTACACCTTC
CDR3: CASSDKAGVGYTF

V: TRBV27
J: TRBJ2-3
length: 13
D: TRBD2
DNA: TGTGCCAGCGGCGGGGGGAACACAGATACGCAGTATTTT
CDR3: CASGGGNTDTQYF

V: TRBV5-1
J: TRBJ2-3
length: 12
D: .
DNA: TGCGCCAGCAGCCCGGGAATAGATACGCAGTATTTT
CDR3: CASSPGIDTQYF

V: TRBV5-6
J: TRBJ2-7
length: 16
D: TRBD1
DNA: TGTGCCAGCAGCTTCCCGGGACAGGGGGCCTCCTACGAGCAGTACTTC
CDR3: CASSFPGQGASYEQYF

V: TRBV19
J: TRBJ2-2
length: 17
D: .
DNA: TGTGCCAGTAAAGAGCGCGGCGGATCCGCGAACACCGGGGAGCTGTTTTTT
CDR3: CASKERGGSANTGELFF

V: TRBV15
J: TRBJ1-5
length: 15
D: TRBD1
DNA: TGTGCCACCAGCCCCAGGACAGGGGGGGGACAGCCCCAGCATTTT
CDR3: CATSPRTGGGQPQHF

V: TRBV15
J: TRBJ2-1
length: 17
D: .
DNA: TGTGCCACCAGCGGAAGATACAGTGTCCGGACAAACAATGAGCAGTTCTTC
CDR3: CATSGRYSVRTNNEQFF

V: TRBV6-1
J: TRBJ2-5
length: 14
D: .
DNA: TGTGCCAGCAGTGTGACCGGACTGGGGGAGACCCAGTACTTC
CDR3: CASSVTGLGETQYF